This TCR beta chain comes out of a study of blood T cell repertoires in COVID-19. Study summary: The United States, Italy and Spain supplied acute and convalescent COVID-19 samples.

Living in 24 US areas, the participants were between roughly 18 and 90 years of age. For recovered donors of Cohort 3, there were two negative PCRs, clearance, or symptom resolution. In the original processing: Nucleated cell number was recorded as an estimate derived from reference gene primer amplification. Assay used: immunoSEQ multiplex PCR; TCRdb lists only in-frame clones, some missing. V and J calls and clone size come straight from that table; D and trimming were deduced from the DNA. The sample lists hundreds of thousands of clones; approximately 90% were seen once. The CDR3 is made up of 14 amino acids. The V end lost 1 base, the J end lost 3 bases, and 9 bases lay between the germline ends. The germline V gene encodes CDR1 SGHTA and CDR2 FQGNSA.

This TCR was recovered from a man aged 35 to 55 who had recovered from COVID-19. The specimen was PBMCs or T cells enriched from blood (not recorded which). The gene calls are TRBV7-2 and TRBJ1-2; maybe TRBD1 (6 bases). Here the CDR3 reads CASSLETGDYGYTF. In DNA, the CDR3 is TGTGCCAGCAGCTTAGAGACAGGAGACTATGGCTACACCTTC.